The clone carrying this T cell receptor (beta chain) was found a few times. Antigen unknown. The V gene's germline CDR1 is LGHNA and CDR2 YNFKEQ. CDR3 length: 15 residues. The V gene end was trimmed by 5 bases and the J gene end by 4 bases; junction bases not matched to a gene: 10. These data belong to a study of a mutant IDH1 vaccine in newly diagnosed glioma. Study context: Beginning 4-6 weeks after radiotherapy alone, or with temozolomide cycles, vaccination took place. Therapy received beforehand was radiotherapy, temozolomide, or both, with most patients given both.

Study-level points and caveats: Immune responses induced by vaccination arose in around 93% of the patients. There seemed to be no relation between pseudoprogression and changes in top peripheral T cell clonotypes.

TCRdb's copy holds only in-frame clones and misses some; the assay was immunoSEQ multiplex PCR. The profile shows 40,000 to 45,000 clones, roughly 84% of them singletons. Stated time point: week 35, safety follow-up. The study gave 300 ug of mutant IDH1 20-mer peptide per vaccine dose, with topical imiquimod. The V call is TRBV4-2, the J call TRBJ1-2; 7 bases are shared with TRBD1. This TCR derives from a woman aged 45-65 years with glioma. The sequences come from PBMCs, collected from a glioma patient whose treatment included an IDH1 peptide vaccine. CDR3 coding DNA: TGTGCCAGCAGCGAAACCACAGGGGCAGGCTATGGCTACACCTTC. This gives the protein CASSETTGAGYGYTF.